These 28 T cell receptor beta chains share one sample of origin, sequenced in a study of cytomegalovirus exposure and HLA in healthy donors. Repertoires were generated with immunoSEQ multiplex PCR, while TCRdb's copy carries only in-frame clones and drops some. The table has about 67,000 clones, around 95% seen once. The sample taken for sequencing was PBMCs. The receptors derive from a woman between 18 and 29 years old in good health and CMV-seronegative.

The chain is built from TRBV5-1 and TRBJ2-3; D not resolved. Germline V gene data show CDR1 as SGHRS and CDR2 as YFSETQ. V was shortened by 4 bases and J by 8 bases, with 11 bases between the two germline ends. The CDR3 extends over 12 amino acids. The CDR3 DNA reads TGCGCCAGCAGCCCCGACGCAGGTACGCAGTATTTT. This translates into CASSPDAGTQYF.

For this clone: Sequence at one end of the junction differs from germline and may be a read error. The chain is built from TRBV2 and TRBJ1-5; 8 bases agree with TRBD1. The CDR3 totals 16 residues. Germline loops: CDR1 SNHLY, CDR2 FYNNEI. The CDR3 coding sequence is TGTGCCAGCGGGCCGAAGATCAGGGGGCGCAACCAGCCCCAGCATTTT. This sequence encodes CASGPKIRGRNQPQHF.

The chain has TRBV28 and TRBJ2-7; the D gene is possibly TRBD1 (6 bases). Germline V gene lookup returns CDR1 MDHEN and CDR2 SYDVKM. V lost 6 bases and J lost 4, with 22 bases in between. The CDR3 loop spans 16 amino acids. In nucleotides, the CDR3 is TGTGCCAGCAGGACCGGGACACGGCTGAAAGAGTACGAGCAGTACTTC. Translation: CASRTGTRLKEYEQYF.

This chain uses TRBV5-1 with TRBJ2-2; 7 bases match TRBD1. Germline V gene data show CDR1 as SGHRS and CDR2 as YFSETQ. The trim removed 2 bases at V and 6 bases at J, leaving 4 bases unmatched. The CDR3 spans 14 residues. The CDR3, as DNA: TGCGCCAGCAGCTTAGGCGGACAGGCCGGGGAGCTGTTTTTT. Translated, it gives CASSLGGQAGELFF.

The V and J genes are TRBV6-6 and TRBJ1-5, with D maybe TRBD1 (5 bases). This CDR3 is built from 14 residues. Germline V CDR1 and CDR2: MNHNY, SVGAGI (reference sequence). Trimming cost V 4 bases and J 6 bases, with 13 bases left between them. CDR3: CASSSPGVGQPQHF. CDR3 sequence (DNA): TGTGCCAGCAGTTCCCCGGGGGTCGGTCAGCCCCAGCATTTT.

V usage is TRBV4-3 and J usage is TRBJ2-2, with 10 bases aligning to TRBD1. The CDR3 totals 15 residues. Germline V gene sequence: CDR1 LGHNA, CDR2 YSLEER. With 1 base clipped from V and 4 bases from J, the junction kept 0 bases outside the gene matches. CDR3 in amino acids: CASSQGTGGTGELFF. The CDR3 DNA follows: TGCGCCAGCAGCCAAGGGACAGGGGGCACCGGGGAGCTGTTTTTT.

CDR3 in DNA: TGTGCCAGTAGTCCGGGACTAGCGGGGGGATATGAGCAGTTCTTC. It codes for CASSPGLAGGYEQFF. The chain has TRBV19 and TRBJ2-1; TRBD2 agrees at 15 bases. The V gene end was trimmed by 5 bases and the J gene end by 8 bases; junction bases not matched to a gene: 4. CDR3 length equals 15 residues. CDR1 and CDR2 from the germline V gene are LNHDA and SQIVND (reference sequence).

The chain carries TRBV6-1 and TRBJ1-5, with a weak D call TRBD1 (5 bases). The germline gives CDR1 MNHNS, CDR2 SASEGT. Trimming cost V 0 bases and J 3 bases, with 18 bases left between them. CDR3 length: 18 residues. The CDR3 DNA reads TGTGCCAGCAGTGAAGCTCGTTATGGCAGGGCGAACAATCAGCCCCAGCATTTT. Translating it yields CASSEARYGRANNQPQHF.

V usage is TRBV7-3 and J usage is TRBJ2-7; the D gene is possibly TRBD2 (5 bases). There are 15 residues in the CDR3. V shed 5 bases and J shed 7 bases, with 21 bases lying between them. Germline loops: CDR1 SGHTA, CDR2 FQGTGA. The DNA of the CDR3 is TGTGCCAGCAGCCCCCACGCGGGTGGAAGTGGTGAGCAGTACTTC. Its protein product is CASSPHAGGSGEQYF.

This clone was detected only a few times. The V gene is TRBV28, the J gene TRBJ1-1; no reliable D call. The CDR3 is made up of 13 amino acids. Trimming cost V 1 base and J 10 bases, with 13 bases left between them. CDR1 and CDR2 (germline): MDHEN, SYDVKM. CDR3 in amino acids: CASSLFTDHAAFF. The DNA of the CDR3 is TGTGCCAGCAGTTTATTCACAGATCACGCAGCTTTCTTT.

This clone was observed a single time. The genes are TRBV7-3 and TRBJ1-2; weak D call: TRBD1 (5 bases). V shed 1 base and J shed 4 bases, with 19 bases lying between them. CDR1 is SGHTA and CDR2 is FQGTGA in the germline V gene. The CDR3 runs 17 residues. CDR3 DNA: TGTGCCAGCAGCTTAAAACCTATGCTCGGGGGATTCTATGGCTACACCTTC. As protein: CASSLKPMLGGFYGYTF.

The CDR3 here is CASSLTGERHQPQHF. The CDR3, as DNA: TGTGCCAGCAGCTTAACAGGGGAGAGGCATCAGCCCCAGCATTTT. The chain couples TRBV13 to TRBJ1-5, with 7 bases lining up with TRBD1. Per germline, CDR1 PRHDT and CDR2 FYEKMQ (reference sequence). The V and J ends lost 2 bases and 5 bases, in that order; junction bases with no gene match: 6. This CDR3 is built from 15 residues.

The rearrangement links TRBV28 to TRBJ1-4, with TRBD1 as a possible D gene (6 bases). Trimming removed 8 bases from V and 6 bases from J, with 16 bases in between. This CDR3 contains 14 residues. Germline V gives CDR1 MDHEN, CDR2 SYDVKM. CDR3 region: CASSKQGRDEKLFF. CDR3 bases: TGTGCCAGCTCTAAACAGGGTCGGGATGAAAAACTGTTTTTT.

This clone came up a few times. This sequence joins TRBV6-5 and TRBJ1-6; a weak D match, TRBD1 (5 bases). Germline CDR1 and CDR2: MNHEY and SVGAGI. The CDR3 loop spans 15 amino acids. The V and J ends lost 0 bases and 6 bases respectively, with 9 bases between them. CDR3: CASSYSNRPNSPLHF. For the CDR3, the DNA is TGTGCCAGCAGTTACTCGAACAGGCCTAATTCACCCCTCCACTTT.

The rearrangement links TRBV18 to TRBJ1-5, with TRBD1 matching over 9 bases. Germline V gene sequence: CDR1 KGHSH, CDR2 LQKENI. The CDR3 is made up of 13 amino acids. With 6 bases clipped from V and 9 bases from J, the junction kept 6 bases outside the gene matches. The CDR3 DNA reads TGTGCCAGCTCTCGGACAGGGGCATCGCCCCAGCATTTT. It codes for CASSRTGASPQHF.

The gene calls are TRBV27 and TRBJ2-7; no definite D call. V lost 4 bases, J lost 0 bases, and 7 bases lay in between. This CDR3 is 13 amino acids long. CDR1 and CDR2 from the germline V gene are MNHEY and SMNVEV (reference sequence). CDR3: CASSYPSSYEQYF. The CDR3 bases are TGTGCCAGCAGTTACCCGAGCTCCTACGAGCAGTACTTC.

CDR3 amino acids: CASSPIPPGTSYF. The CDR3 DNA follows: TGTGCCAGCAGCCCCATTCCCCCAGGGACTTCTTATTTT. The rearrangement uses TRBV6-5 and TRBJ2-3, with D tentatively TRBD2 (6 bases). CDR3 length: 13 residues. V gave up 6 bases and J gave up 15 bases, with 22 bases separating them. Germline assignment: CDR1 MNHEY and CDR2 SVGAGI.

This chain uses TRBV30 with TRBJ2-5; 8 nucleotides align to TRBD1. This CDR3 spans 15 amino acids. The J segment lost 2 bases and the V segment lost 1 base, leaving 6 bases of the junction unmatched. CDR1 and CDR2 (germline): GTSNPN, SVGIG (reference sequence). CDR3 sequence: CAWSARTGLQETQYF. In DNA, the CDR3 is TGTGCCTGGAGTGCACGGACAGGGCTTCAAGAGACCCAGTACTTC.

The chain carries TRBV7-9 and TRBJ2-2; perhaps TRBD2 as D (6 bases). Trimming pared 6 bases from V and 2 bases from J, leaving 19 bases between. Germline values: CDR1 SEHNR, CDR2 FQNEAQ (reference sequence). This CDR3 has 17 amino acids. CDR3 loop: CASRAWRGNTNTGELFF. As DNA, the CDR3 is TGTGCCAGCAGGGCCTGGCGGGGCAACACTAACACCGGGGAGCTGTTTTTT. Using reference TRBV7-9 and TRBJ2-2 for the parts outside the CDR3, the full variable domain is DTGVSQNPRHKITKRGQNVTFRCDPISEHNRLYWYRQTLGQGPEFLTYFQNEAQLEKSRLLSDRFSAERPKGSFSTLEIQRTEQGDSAMYLCASRAWRGNTNTGELFFGEGSRLTVL.

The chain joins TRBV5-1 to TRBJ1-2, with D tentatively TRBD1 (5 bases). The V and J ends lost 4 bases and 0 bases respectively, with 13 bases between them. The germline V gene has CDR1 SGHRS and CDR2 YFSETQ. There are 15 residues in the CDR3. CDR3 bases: TGCGCCAGCAGCCCAGGGTTCGGGTCTAACTATGGCTACACCTTC. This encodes CASSPGFGSNYGYTF.

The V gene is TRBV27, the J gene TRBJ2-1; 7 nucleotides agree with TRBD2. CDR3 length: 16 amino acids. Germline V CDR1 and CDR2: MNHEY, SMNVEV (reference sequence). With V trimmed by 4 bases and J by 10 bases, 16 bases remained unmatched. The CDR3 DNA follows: TGTGCCAGCAGTTCCGGCCGGGGGGAACCGGGCCGGGAGCAGTTCTTC. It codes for CASSSGRGEPGREQFF.

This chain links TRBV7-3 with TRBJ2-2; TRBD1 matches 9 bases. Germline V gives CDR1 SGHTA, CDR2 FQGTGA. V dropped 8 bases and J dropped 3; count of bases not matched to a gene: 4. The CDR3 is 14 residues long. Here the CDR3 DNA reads TGTGCCAGCGGAGACAGGGGGTACACCGGGGAGCTGTTTTTT. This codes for CASGDRGYTGELFF.

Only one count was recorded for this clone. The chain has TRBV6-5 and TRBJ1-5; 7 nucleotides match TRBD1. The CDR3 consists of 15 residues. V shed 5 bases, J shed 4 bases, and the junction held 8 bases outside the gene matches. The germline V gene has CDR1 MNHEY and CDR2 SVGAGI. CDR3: CASSPKDRRNQPQHF. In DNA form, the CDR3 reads TGTGCCAGCAGTCCCAAGGACAGGCGGAATCAGCCCCAGCATTTT.

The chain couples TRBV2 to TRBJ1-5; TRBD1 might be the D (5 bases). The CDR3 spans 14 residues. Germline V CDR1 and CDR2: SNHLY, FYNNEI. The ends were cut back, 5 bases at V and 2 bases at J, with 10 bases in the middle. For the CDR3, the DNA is TGTGCCAGCAGTTTAGGGGCTGGCAATCAGCCCCAGCATTTT. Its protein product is CASSLGAGNQPQHF.

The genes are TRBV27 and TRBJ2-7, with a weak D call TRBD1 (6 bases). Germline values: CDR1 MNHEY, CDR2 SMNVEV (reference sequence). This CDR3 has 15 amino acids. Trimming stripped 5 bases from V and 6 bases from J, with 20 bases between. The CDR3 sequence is CASSPGTFPGVEQYF. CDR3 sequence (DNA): TGTGCCAGCAGTCCCGGGACATTTCCAGGCGTCGAGCAGTACTTC.

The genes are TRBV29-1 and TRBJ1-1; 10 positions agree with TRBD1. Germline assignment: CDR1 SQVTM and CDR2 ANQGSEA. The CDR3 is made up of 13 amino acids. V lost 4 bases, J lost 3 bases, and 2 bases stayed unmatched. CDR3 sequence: CSVGGTGDTEAFF. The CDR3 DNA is TGCAGCGTTGGGGGGACAGGGGACACTGAAGCTTTCTTT.

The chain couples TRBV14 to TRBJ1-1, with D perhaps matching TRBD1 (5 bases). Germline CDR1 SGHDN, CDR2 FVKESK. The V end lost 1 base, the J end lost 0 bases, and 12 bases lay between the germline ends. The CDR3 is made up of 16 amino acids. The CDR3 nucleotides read TGTGCCAGCAGCCAAGCAGAGTTGGACATGAACACTGAAGCTTTCTTT. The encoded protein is CASSQAELDMNTEAFF.

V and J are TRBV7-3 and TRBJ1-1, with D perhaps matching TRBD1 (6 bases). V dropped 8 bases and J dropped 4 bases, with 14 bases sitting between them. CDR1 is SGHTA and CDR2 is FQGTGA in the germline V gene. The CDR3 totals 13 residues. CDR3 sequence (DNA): TGTGCCAGCCGGGGGGCGCGAGGCACTGAAGCTTTCTTT. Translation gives CASRGARGTEAFF.